This paragraph covers one T cell receptor beta chain sequence. The antigen is unknown. These data originate in a study of T cell repertoires in cytomegalovirus infection. Whole-study context: As its CMV epitopes, the study selected recently identified HLA-C-restricted and well-studied HLA-B-restricted targets. Indicated by public TCR beta signatures were CMV infection and matching HLA type.

Findings and limits, study-wide: In two of eight donors, the top clonotype was HLA-C-restricted CMV-specific. People with CMV and the relevant HLA were identified by cumulative public TCR beta family frequency.

TCRdb reprocessed the reads with MiXCR, giving one entry per CDR3 protein. Here the sample spans around 360,000 distinct CDR3 sequences, about 32% being singletons. The clonotype comes from a human donor in good health (CMV status not recorded). Some clones in this sample may be carry-over from other donors' samples. Sequenced material: cultured PBMCs, taken from culture after CMV antigen stimulation.

The CDR3 nucleotides are TGTGCCAGCCGAACTCTAGCGGAGCAGTTCTTC. Encoded protein: CASRTLAEQFF. The chain joins TRBV11-2 to TRBJ2-1; D is perhaps TRBD2 (6 bases). The CDR3 has 11 amino acids. Germline CDR1 is SGHAT and CDR2 is FQNNGV. The V end lost 8 bases, the J end lost 10 bases, and 12 bases lay between the germline ends. Filled out from reference TRBV11-2 and TRBJ2-1, the complete variable domain reads EAGVAQSPRYKIIEKRQSVAFWCNPISGHATLYWYQQILGQGPKLLIQFQNNGVVDDSQLPKDRFSAERLKGVDSTLKIQPAKLEDSAVYLCASRTLAEQFFGPGTRLTVL.